This T cell receptor (beta chain) is drawn from a study of Ad26.COV2.S vaccination and SARS-CoV-2 variants. The overall study: Intramuscularly, Ad26.COV2.S was given either once or twice, 56 days apart. Study-level results: Vaccinees showed greater spike-specific TCR breadth than placebo recipients. Overall T cell responses may have been underestimated by the analyses of TCR breadth and depth.

Sequencing was performed with immunoSEQ multiplex PCR; in TCRdb, only in-frame clones are kept and a portion is missing. The sample includes over 250,000 clones, approximately 89% of them seen just once. Germline CDR1 is SGDLS and CDR2 is YYNGEE. The CDR3 runs to 16 residues. With 0 bases removed from V and 1 base from J, the gap between germline ends came to 13 bases. The treatment is: some 20 received Ad26.COV2.S at low or high dose, single or two shots; 5 received placebo; per-sample allocation not given. Sampling happened 63 days after the first vaccine or placebo injection. The shot given was an Ad26 vector that makes Wuhan-strain SARS-CoV-2 spike. Concerning this clone itself: Its antigen remains unknown.

The material was peripheral blood, obtained in a trial of Ad26.COV2.S vaccine versus placebo. This TCR was recovered from a person aged 18-65 years who received the Ad26.COV2.S COVID-19 vaccine or a placebo. This rearrangement joins TRBV9 to TRBJ1-2, with D tentatively TRBD1 (5 bases). CDR3 in DNA: TGTGCCAGCAGCGTAGAAGTGACAGCATTTAACTATGGCTACACCTTC. Translation gives CASSVEVTAFNYGYTF. Full variable domain (remainder filled in from reference TRBV9 and TRBJ1-2): DSGVTQTPKHLITATGQRVTLRCSPRSGDLSVYWYQQSLDQGLQFLIQYYNGEERAKGNILERFSAQQFPDLHSELNLSSLELGDSALYFCASSVEVTAFNYGYTFGSGTRLTVV.